These 20 T cell receptor beta chains came from one sample sequenced in a study of CD8 T cells in Susac syndrome (dated by TCRdb to about 2019). The library was obtained by the immunoSEQ multiplex PCR assay. RNA was extracted using the RNeasy kit, and roughly 0.5 to 1 microgram was reverse transcribed with random hexamers. The public reads were quality trimmed at Q25 with fastp and then assembled into clones with MiXCR by TCRdb, keeping productive beta chains. Records with the same CDR3 protein are collapsed into one entry carrying the most frequent genes and DNA. This sample holds some 110,000 distinct CDR3 sequences; 96% were observed only once. The top ten constitute about 0.13% of the sample. The specimen was CD4+ T cells from PBMCs. The receptors were gathered from a human donor with Susac syndrome.

This chain joins TRBV7-2 and TRBJ2-2; D gene unclear. The germline gives CDR1 SGHTA, CDR2 FQGNSA. The length of the CDR3 is 13 residues. Trimming shortened V by 5 bases and J by 7 bases, and 11 bases separated the two germline ends. The CDR3 is CASSPQDIGELFF. The CDR3 coding sequence is TGTGCCAGCAGCCCTCAGGATATCGGGGAGCTGTTTTTT.

The chain employs TRBV9 and TRBJ2-1; TRBD2 matches at 7 bases. The CDR3 has 15 amino acids. Germline V gene sequence: CDR1 SGDLS, CDR2 YYNGEE. V shed 2 bases and J 3 bases; nucleotides not matched to a gene: 5. The DNA for the CDR3 is TGTGCCAGCAGCGTGGGGACTACCAACTACAATGAGCAGTTCTTC. Its translation is CASSVGTTNYNEQFF.

CDR3 sequence (DNA): TGTGCCACCAGCAGAGATAAGGTAGCGGGTAGGAATGAGCAGTTCTTC. Amino acid sequence: CATSRDKVAGRNEQFF. The chain is built from TRBV15 and TRBJ2-1; 7 nucleotides agree with TRBD2. The germline V gene encodes CDR1 LNHNV and CDR2 YYDKDF (reference sequence). V lost 0 bases, J lost 7 bases, and 9 bases stayed unmatched. CDR3 length: 16 residues.

The chain joins TRBV28 to TRBJ2-7; the D gene is possibly TRBD2 (6 bases). Germline assignment: CDR1 MDHEN and CDR2 SYDVKM. The CDR3 extends over 12 amino acids. V lost 3 bases, J lost 5 bases, and 8 bases lay in between. The chain's CDR3 is CASSFLANEQYF. CDR3 nucleotides: TGTGCCAGCAGTTTTCTAGCGAACGAGCAGTACTTC.

The chain recombines TRBV7-2 with TRBJ1-4; D ambiguous. Trimming took 4 bases from V and 6 from J, leaving 9 bases between them. The germline V gene has CDR1 SGHTA and CDR2 FQGNSA. The CDR3 length is 13 residues. As DNA, the CDR3 is TGTGCCAGCAGCTACGCAGTGGATGAAAAACTGTTTTTT. Residues: CASSYAVDEKLFF.

CDR3 coding DNA: TGTGCCAGCAGACAGAGGACTAGCGAGTACAATGAGCAGTTCTTC. This codes for CASRQRTSEYNEQFF. The chain links TRBV5-4 to TRBJ2-1, with 9 bases aligning to TRBD2. CDR1 SGHNT and CDR2 YYREEE come from the germline V gene (reference sequence). The CDR3 is 15 amino acids. V shed 5 bases and J 4 bases; nucleotides not matched to a gene: 7.

The V call is TRBV3-1, the J call TRBJ1-2, with no clear D. Germline lookup yields CDR1 LGHDT and CDR2 YNNKEL (reference sequence). The CDR3 totals 15 residues. Trimming pared 4 bases from V and 0 bases from J, leaving 12 bases between. The DNA for the CDR3 is TGTGCCAGCAGCCCGACCGGGGATGCTAACTATGGCTACACCTTC. Protein sequence: CASSPTGDANYGYTF.

The V gene is TRBV6-5, the J gene TRBJ2-3, with 7 positions matching TRBD1. Germline lookup yields CDR1 MNHEY and CDR2 SVGAGI. The length of the CDR3 is 15 residues. The V gene end was trimmed by 10 bases and the J gene end by 2 bases; junction bases not matched to a gene: 12. The DNA for the CDR3 is TGTGCCACCTCGCCCTCAGGGGGATTCACAGATACGCAGTATTTT. Its translation: CATSPSGGFTDTQYF.

The rearrangement uses TRBV27 and TRBJ1-1; TRBD1 is a possible D gene (5 bases). The V and J ends lost 5 bases and 6 bases respectively, with 16 bases between them. This CDR3 comprises 14 residues. Germline CDR1 MNHEY, CDR2 SMNVEV (reference sequence). CDR3 in DNA: TGTGCCAGCAGTCGGGACGGATCAATCGCTGAAGCTTTCTTT. Amino acid sequence: CASSRDGSIAEAFF.

This sequence joins TRBV12-3 or TRBV12-4 and TRBJ1-4, with unresolved D. Trimming took off 3 bases at V and 10 bases at J, with 9 bases between the two ends. The CDR3 spans 12 residues. In nucleotides, the CDR3 is TGTGCCAGCAGTTTTAGATCGGGAAAACTGTTTTTT. Amino acids: CASSFRSGKLFF.

The chain is built from TRBV12-5 and TRBJ2-5; TRBD1 agrees at 8 bases. The germline CDR1 and CDR2 sequences are LGHNT and FRNRAP. This CDR3 spans 14 amino acids. V was pared by 6 bases and J by 3 bases, with 6 bases of the junction left unmatched. CDR3 sequence: CASGKGQVEETQYF. CDR3 nucleotide sequence: TGTGCTAGTGGCAAGGGACAGGTCGAAGAGACCCAGTACTTC.

The V call is TRBV20-1, the J call TRBJ1-5; no definite D call. CDR1 is DFQATT and CDR2 is SNEGSKA in the germline V gene (reference sequence). The CDR3 has 14 residues. Between the trimmed V and J ends, which lost 3 bases and 2 bases, there was a span of 11 bases. CDR3 amino acids: CSARDYGGNQPQHF. The CDR3 coding sequence is TGCAGTGCTAGGGACTACGGGGGCAATCAGCCCCAGCATTTT.

The rearrangement links TRBV7-2 to TRBJ2-7; possibly TRBD1 for D (5 bases). Germline V gene data show CDR1 as SGHTA and CDR2 as FQGNSA. CDR3 length: 15 amino acids. The V end lost 1 base, the J end lost 3 bases, and 13 bases lay between the germline ends. CDR3 loop: CASSLEPQGIYEQYF. The DNA of the CDR3 is TGTGCCAGCAGCTTAGAACCTCAGGGTATCTACGAGCAGTACTTC.

The rearrangement joins TRBV6-5 to TRBJ2-7; D not certain. The V gene's germline CDR1 is MNHEY and CDR2 SVGAGI. Deletions cut 4 bases from V and 2 bases from J, with 3 bases between. This CDR3 has 11 amino acids. CDR3 loop: CASSSTYEQYF. The CDR3 DNA is TGTGCCAGCAGTTCCACCTACGAGCAGTACTTC.

The chain links TRBV6-5 to TRBJ1-5; D not resolved. Germline V lookup: CDR1 MNHEY, CDR2 SVGAGI. The CDR3 runs to 13 residues. The V end lost 0 bases, the J end lost 4 bases, and 4 bases lay between the germline ends. CDR3 amino acids: CASSYSYNQPQHF. CDR3 coding DNA: TGTGCCAGCAGTTACTCGTATAATCAGCCCCAGCATTTT.

This CDR3 is CASSPQGPNVLTF. The DNA for the CDR3 is TGTGCCAGCTCACCCCAGGGACCCAACGTCCTGACTTTC. This chain uses TRBV18 with TRBJ2-6; D could derive from TRBD1 or TRBD2 (5 bases each). V was clipped by 3 bases and J by 8 bases, with 8 bases between them. The CDR3 runs 13 residues. Per the germline V gene, CDR1 is KGHSH and CDR2 is LQKENI.

The chain links TRBV25-1 to TRBJ2-1; D is unclear. The length of the CDR3 is 12 residues. Trimming removed 3 bases from V and 4 bases from J, with 4 bases in between. Germline CDR1 MGHDK, CDR2 SYGVNS. CDR3 bases: TGTGCCAGCAGTGAGTGGTACAATGAGCAGTTCTTC. Amino acids: CASSEWYNEQFF.

This chain links TRBV29-1 with TRBJ2-1; maybe TRBD2 (5 bases). This CDR3 has 12 amino acids. Trimming took 7 bases from V and 7 from J, leaving 14 bases between them. CDR1 is SQVTM, CDR2 ANQGSEA, per germline. CDR3 loop: CSASLVANEQFF. CDR3 coding DNA: TGCAGCGCTTCACTAGTCGCGAATGAGCAGTTCTTC.

This chain joins TRBV20-1 and TRBJ2-1, with D perhaps matching TRBD2 (7 bases). CDR1 DFQATT and CDR2 SNEGSKA come from the germline V gene (reference sequence). Trimming left V 6 bases short and J 5 bases short, with 17 bases between. The CDR3 contains 14 residues. The CDR3 loop is CSASSSGGDNEQFF. CDR3 bases: TGCAGTGCCTCCTCTTCGGGGGGCGACAATGAGCAGTTCTTC.

CDR3 bases: TGCAGTGCTCACTATATGAACACTGAAGCTTTCTTT. Protein sequence: CSAHYMNTEAFF. V is TRBV20-1 and J is TRBJ1-1, with unresolved D. The CDR3 runs 12 residues. V was shortened by 5 bases and J by 0 bases, with 7 bases between the two germline ends. The germline CDR1 and CDR2 sequences are DFQATT and SNEGSKA (reference sequence).